One sample yielded the 14 T cell receptor beta chains listed below, sequenced in a study of blood T cell repertoires in COVID-19 (dated by TCRdb to the early 2020s). The library was generated by the immunoSEQ multiplex PCR assay. In TCRdb, the immuneACCESS table is reduced to in-frame sequences with V and J assigned. These tables do not hold every clone; where another copy was compared, an unresolved V gene accounts for under half, and the others remain unexplained. This sample holds 130,000 or so clones; approximately 92% were observed only once. In total, the top ten clones hold 28% of the sample. Sequencing was carried out using peripheral blood. The source is a man between 65 and 85 years old with active or convalescent COVID-19.

The J gene is TRBJ2-7, the V gene TRBV6-5, with 11 bases lining up with TRBD2. The germline CDR1 and CDR2 sequences are MNHEY and SVGAGI. The CDR3 has 13 residues. Trimming at V came to 10 bases and at J to 3 bases, leaving 5 bases not matched to a gene. The CDR3 sequence: CATQTSGGYEQYF. CDR3 bases: TGTGCCACCCAAACTAGCGGGGGCTACGAGCAGTACTTC.

In this sample, this clone turned up once. The chain joins TRBV14 to TRBJ2-3, with 11 nucleotides matching TRBD2. Germline-derived CDR1 and CDR2 are SGHDN and FVKESK. This CDR3 comprises 12 residues. The CDR3 DNA reads as TGTGCAACTAGCGGGAGTTCAGATACGCAGTATTTT. Amino acid sequence: CATSGSSDTQYF. Full variable domain (remainder filled in from reference TRBV14 and TRBJ2-3): EAGVTQFPSHSVIEKGQTVTLRCDPISGHDNLYWYRRVMGKEIKFLLHFVKESKQDESGMPNNRFLAERTGGTYSTLKVQPAELEDSGVYFCATSGSSDTQYFGPGTRLTVL.

This clone was counted a few times. V is TRBV5-1 and J is TRBJ2-1; 7 nucleotides align to TRBD1. The ends lost 6 bases at V and 7 bases at J; junction bases unmatched: 10. CDR1 is SGHRS and CDR2 is YFSETQ in the germline V gene. This CDR3 is 14 amino acids long. CDR3 in DNA: TGCGCCAGCACTCGGACAGGACTGTTTAATGAGCAGTTCTTC. The encoded protein is CASTRTGLFNEQFF.

The CDR3, as DNA: TGTGCCAGCAGCTTGGGGGACAGCGAGAGGGAAAAACTGTTTTTT. This gives the protein CASSLGDSEREKLFF. This sequence joins TRBV7-9 and TRBJ1-4, with TRBD1 matching 7 bases. The junction had 9 bases not matched to a gene; V was cut back by 3 bases and J by 8 bases. The CDR3 is made up of 15 amino acids. Germline V CDR1 and CDR2: SEHNR, FQNEAQ (reference sequence).

This clone has just a few counts. The chain uses TRBV7-2 and TRBJ1-5; 9 bases are shared with TRBD1. After removal of 1 base from V and 8 bases from J, the junction contained 3 bases not matched to a gene. The CDR3 is made up of 14 amino acids. Germline V gene sequence: CDR1 SGHTA, CDR2 FQGNSA. The CDR3 spells CASSLGTGVKPQHF. CDR3 in DNA: TGTGCCAGCAGCTTAGGGACAGGGGTAAAGCCCCAGCATTTT. The variable domain in full, completed from reference TRBV7-2 and TRBJ1-5, reads GAGVSQSPSNKVTEKGKDVELRCDPISGHTALYWYRQSLGQGLEFLIYFQGNSAPDKSGLPSDRFSAERTGGSVSTLTIQRTQQEDSAVYLCASSLGTGVKPQHFGDGTRLSIL.

The chain joins TRBV7-9 to TRBJ1-4; 9 nucleotides align to TRBD1. The CDR3 has 16 residues. V gave up 5 bases and J gave up 7 bases; unmatched junction bases: 11. Germline V gives CDR1 SEHNR, CDR2 FQNEAQ (reference sequence). CDR3 bases: TGTGCCAGCAGCGTCGGGACAGGGAGTGTGGGTGAAAAACTGTTTTTT. Translation: CASSVGTGSVGEKLFF.

This chain uses TRBV3-1 (or the pseudogene TRBV3-2) with TRBJ1-2; 10 bases map to TRBD1. The CDR3 is 14 residues long. Germline trimming cut 3 bases from V and 4 bases from J; bases unmatched to any gene: 2. The V gene's germline CDR1 is LGHDT and CDR2 YNNKEL (reference sequence). CDR3 DNA: TGTGCCAGCAGCCACGGACAGGGGGGCTATGGCTACACCTTC. It translates to CASSHGQGGYGYTF.

This chain joins TRBV24-1 and TRBJ2-3; 15 bases agree with TRBD2. CDR3 length equals 16 residues. Per germline, CDR1 KGHDR and CDR2 SFDVKD. The ends lost 9 bases at V and 7 bases at J; junction bases unmatched: 10. This CDR3 reads CATGLGLAGGEYTQYF. CDR3 bases: TGTGCCACCGGACTGGGACTAGCGGGAGGCGAGTATACGCAGTATTTT.

The CDR3 region has the DNA TGTGCCAGCAGCTTGGGACTAGCGGGAGCCTCCTACAATGAGCAGTTCTTC. This translates into CASSLGLAGASYNEQFF. This rearrangement joins TRBV5-8 to TRBJ2-1, with 12 bases fitting TRBD2. The J segment lost 0 bases and the V segment lost 0 bases, leaving 1 base of the junction unmatched. Germline CDR1 and CDR2: SGHTS and YDEGEE. The CDR3 extends over 17 amino acids.

This clone was seen a single time. The rearrangement uses TRBV9 and TRBJ2-3, with TRBD2 as a possible D gene (5 bases). Trimming removed 1 base from V and 1 base from J, with 7 bases in between. The CDR3 extends over 14 amino acids. Germline V gene sequence: CDR1 SGDLS, CDR2 YYNGEE. Here the CDR3 reads CASSVSRGTDTQYF. In DNA form, the CDR3 reads TGTGCCAGCAGCGTATCGCGGGGCACAGATACGCAGTATTTT.

V gene TRBV6-5 combines with J gene TRBJ2-1; TRBD1 aligns across 9 bases. The germline V gene encodes CDR1 MNHEY and CDR2 SVGAGI. The CDR3 is 14 residues long. V lost 6 bases, J lost 8 bases, and 8 bases stayed unmatched. The CDR3 nucleotides read TGTGCCAGCAGGCGACAGGGGGACCTATATGAGCAGTTCTTC. It encodes CASRRQGDLYEQFF.

The chain employs TRBV6-4 and TRBJ1-1; D perhaps matches TRBD1 (6 bases). The CDR3 has 14 amino acids. From germline, CDR1 is MRHNA and CDR2 SNTAGT. V shed 6 bases and J shed 1 base, with 12 bases lying between them. The CDR3 loop is CASRPGQENTEAFF. The CDR3 DNA is TGTGCCAGCAGACCGGGACAAGAGAACACTGAAGCTTTCTTT.

In its sample, this clone was seen once. The V and J genes are TRBV19 and TRBJ2-7, with 9 bases fitting TRBD1. Germline loops: CDR1 LNHDA, CDR2 SQIVND (reference sequence). The CDR3 is 15 residues long. The V segment lost 5 bases and the J segment 1 base; nucleotides outside the gene matches: 6. The chain's CDR3 is CASSATGGYSYEQYF. CDR3 in DNA: TGTGCCAGTAGTGCTACAGGGGGCTATTCCTACGAGCAGTACTTC.

This clone was seen once. This chain joins TRBV19 and TRBJ1-1, with D maybe TRBD1 (6 bases). Trimming shortened V by 4 bases and J by 5 bases, and 17 bases separated the two germline ends. This CDR3 spans 15 amino acids. Germline assignment: CDR1 LNHDA and CDR2 SQIVND (reference sequence). The CDR3 sequence is CASSKGGPLWTEAFF. The CDR3 coding sequence is TGTGCCAGTAGTAAAGGGGGTCCCCTCTGGACTGAAGCTTTCTTT. Complete variable domain (other parts from reference TRBV19 and TRBJ1-1): DGGITQSPKYLFRKEGQNVTLSCEQNLNHDAMYWYRQDPGQGLRLIYYSQIVNDFQKGDIAEGYSVSREKKESFPLTVTSAQKNPTAFYLCASSKGGPLWTEAFFGQGTRLTVV.